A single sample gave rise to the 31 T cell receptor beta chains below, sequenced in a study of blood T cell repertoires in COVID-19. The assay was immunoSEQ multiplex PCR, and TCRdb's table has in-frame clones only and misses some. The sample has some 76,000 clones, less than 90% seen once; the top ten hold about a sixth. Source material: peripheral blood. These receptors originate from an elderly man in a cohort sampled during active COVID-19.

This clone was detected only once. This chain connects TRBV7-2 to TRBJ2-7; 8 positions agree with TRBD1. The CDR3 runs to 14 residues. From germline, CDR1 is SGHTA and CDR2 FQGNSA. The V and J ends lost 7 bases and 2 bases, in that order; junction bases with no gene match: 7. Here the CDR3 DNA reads TGTGCCAGCAAATCAGACAGGGGTCCCTACGAGCAGTACGTC. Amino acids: CASKSDRGPYEQYV.

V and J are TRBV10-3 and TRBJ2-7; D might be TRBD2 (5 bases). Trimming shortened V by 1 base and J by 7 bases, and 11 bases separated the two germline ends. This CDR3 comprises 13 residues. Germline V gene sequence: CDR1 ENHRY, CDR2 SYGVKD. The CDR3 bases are TGTGCCATCAGTGAGTTAGGTTCGGGAGAGCAGTACGTC. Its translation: CAISELGSGEQYV.

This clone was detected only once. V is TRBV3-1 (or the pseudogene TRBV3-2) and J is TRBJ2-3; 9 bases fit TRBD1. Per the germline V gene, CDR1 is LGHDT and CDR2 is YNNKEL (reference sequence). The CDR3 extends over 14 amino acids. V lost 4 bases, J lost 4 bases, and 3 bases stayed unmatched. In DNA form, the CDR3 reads TGTGCCAGCAGCCTACAGGGGGCGGCAGATACGCAGTATTTT. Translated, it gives CASSLQGAADTQYF.

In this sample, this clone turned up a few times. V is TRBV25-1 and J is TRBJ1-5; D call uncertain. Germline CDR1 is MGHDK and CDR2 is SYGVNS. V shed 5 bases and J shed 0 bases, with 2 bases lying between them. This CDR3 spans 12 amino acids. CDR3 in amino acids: CASSYSNQPQHF. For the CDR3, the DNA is TGTGCCAGCAGTTATAGCAATCAGCCCCAGCATTTT.

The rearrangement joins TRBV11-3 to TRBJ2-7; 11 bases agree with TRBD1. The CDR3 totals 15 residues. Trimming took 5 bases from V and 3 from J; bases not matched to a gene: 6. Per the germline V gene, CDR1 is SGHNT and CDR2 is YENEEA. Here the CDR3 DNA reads TGTGCCAGCAGCCGTGGGACAGGGGGTCTCTACGAGCAGTACTTC. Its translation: CASSRGTGGLYEQYF.

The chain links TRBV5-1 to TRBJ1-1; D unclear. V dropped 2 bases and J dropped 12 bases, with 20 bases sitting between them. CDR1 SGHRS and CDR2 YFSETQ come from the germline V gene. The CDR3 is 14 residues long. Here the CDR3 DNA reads TGCGCCAGCAGCTTTGGGCCCCTCGGTCTACGAACTTTCTTT. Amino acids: CASSFGPLGLRTFF.

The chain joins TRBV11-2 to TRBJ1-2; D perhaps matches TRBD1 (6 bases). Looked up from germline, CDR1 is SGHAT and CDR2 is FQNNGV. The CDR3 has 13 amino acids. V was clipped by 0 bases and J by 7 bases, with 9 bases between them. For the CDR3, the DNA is TGTGCCAGCAGCTTAGATCGGGGGGCTGGCTACACCTTC. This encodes CASSLDRGAGYTF.

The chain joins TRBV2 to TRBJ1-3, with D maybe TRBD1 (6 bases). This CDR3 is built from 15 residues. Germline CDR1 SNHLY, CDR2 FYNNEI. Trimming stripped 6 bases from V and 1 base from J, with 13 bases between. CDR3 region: CASRKGVGSGNTIYF. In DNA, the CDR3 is TGTGCCAGCAGGAAGGGGGTCGGGTCTGGAAACACCATATATTTT.

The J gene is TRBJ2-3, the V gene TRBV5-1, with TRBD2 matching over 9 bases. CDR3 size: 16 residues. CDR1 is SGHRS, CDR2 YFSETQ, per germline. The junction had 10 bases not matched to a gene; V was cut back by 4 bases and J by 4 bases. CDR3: CASSLGRGLAADTQYF. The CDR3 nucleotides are TGCGCCAGCAGCCTCGGGAGGGGACTAGCAGCAGATACGCAGTATTTT.

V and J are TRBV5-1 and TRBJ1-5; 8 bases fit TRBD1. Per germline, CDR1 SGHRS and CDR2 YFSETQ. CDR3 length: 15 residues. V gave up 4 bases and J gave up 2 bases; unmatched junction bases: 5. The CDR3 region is CASSRSGQGNQPQHF. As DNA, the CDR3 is TGCGCCAGCAGCCGTTCGGGACAGGGCAATCAGCCCCAGCATTTT.

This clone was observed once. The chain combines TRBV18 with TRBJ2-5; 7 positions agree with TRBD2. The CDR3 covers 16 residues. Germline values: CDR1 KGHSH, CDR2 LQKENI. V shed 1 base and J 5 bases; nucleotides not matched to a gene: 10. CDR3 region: CASSPLGGTAEETQYF. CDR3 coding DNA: TGTGCCAGCTCACCACTGGGGGGGACTGCGGAGGAGACCCAGTACTTC.

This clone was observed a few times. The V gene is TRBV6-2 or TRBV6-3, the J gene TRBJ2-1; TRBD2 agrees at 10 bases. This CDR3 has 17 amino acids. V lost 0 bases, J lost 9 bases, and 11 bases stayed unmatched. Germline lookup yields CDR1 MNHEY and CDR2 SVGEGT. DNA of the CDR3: TGTGCCAGCAGTTACTCGAAGGCTAGCGGGGGCCGGGGTGAGCAGTTCTTC. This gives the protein CASSYSKASGGRGEQFF.

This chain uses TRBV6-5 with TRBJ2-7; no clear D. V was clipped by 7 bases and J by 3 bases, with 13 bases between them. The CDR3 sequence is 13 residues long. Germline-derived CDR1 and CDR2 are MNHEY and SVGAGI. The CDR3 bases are TGTGCCAGCAAAATTGTAGCAGACTACGAGCAGTACTTC. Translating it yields CASKIVADYEQYF.

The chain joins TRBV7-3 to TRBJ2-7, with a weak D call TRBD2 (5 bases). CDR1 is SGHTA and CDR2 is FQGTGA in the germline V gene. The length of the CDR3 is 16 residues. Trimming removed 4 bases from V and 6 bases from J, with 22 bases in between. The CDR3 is CASSSGFELVEGEQYF. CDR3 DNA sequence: TGTGCCAGCAGCTCGGGGTTCGAGCTCGTCGAAGGCGAGCAGTACTTC. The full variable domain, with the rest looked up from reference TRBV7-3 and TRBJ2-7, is GAGVSQTPSNKVTEKGKYVELRCDPISGHTALYWYRQSLGQGPEFLIYFQGTGAADDSGLPNDRFFAVRPEGSVSTLKIQRTERGDSAVYLCASSSGFELVEGEQYFGPGTRLTVT.

The CDR3 DNA is TGTGCCAGCAGTTCCAACGGGGAGACCCAGTACTTC. The encoded protein is CASSSNGETQYF. The chain joins TRBV12-3 or TRBV12-4 to TRBJ2-5; D call uncertain. The V and J ends lost 4 bases and 5 bases respectively, with 8 bases between them. This CDR3 is 12 amino acids long.

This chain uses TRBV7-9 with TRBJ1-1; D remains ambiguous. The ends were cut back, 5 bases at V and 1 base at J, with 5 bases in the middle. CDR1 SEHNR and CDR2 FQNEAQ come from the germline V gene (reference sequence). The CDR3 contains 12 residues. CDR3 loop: CASSEGNTEAFF. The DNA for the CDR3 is TGTGCCAGCAGCGAGGGGAACACTGAAGCTTTCTTT.

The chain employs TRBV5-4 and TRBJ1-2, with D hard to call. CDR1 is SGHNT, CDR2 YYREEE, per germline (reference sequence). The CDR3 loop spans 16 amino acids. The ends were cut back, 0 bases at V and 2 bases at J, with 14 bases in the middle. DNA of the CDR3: TGTGCCAGCAGCTTGGGGGGTGCGGGCGGAAACTATGGCTACACCTTC. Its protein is CASSLGGAGGNYGYTF.

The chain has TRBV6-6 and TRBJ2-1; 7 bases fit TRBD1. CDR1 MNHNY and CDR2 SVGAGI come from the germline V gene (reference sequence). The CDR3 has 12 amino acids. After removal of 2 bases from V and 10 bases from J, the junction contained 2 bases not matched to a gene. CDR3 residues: CASSYGTEEQFF. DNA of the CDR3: TGTGCCAGCAGTTACGGGACAGAGGAGCAGTTCTTC.

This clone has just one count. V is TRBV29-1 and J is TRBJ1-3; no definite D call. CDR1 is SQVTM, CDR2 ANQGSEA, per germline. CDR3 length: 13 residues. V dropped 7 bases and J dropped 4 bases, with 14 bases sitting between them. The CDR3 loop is CSASYVVGNTIYF. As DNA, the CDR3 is TGCAGCGCCAGTTATGTGGTCGGAAACACCATATATTTT.

The CDR3 is CATSRGGVTYEQYF. The CDR3 coding sequence is TGTGCCACCAGCAGAGGGGGGGTGACCTACGAGCAGTACTTC. This rearrangement joins TRBV15 to TRBJ2-7, with D possibly being TRBD2 (6 bases). CDR1 is LNHNV and CDR2 is YYDKDF in the germline V gene (reference sequence). V was trimmed by 1 base and J by 2 bases, leaving 9 bases between them. The CDR3 covers 14 residues.

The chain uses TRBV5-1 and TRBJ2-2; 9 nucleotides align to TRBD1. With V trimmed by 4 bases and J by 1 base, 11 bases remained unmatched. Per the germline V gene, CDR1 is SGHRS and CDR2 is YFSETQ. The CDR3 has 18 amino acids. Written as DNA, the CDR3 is TGCGCCAGCAGCACTGGACAGGGGACTTTTTGGAACACCGGGGAGCTGTTTTTT. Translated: CASSTGQGTFWNTGELFF.

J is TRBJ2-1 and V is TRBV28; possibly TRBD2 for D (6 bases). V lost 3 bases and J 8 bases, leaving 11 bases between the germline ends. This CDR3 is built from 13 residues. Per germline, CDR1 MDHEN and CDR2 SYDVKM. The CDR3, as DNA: TGTGCCAGCAGTTTCGGGGGACTTTATGAGCAGTTCTTC. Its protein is CASSFGGLYEQFF.

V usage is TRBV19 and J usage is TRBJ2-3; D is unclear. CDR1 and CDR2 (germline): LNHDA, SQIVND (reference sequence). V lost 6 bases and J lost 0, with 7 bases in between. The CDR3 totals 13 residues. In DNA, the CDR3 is TGTGCCAGTAGCCCGACTAGCACAGATACGCAGTATTTT. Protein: CASSPTSTDTQYF. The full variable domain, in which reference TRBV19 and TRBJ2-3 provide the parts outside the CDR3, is DGGITQSPKYLFRKEGQNVTLSCEQNLNHDAMYWYRQDPGQGLRLIYYSQIVNDFQKGDIAEGYSVSREKKESFPLTVTSAQKNPTAFYLCASSPTSTDTQYFGPGTRLTVL.

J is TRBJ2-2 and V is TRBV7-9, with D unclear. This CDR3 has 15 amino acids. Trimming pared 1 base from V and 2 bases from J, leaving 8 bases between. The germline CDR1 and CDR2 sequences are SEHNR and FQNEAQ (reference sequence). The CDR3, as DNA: TGTGCCAGCAGCTTAGTCGAGCGAAACACCGGGGAGCTGTTTTTT. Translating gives CASSLVERNTGELFF.

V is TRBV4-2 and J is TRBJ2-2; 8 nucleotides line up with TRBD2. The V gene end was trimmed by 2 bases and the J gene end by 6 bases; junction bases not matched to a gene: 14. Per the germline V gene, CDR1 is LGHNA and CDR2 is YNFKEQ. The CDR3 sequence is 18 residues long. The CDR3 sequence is CASSQPSGAGGLPGELFF. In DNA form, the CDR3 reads TGTGCCAGCAGCCAACCGTCCGGCGCGGGGGGTCTCCCCGGGGAGCTGTTTTTT.

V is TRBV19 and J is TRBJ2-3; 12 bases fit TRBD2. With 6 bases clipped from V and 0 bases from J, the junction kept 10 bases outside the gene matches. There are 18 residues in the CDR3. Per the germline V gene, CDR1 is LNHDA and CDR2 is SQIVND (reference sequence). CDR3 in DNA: TGTGCCAGTAGGGGACTAGCGGGCCTCCCCCATAGCACAGATACGCAGTATTTT. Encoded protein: CASRGLAGLPHSTDTQYF.

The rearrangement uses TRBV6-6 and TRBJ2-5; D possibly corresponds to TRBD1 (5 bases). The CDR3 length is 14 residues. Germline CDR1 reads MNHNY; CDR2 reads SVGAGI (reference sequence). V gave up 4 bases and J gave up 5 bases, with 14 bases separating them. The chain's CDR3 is CASSSPGNRETQYF. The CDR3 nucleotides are TGTGCCAGCAGTTCACCAGGGAATCGCGAGACCCAGTACTTC.

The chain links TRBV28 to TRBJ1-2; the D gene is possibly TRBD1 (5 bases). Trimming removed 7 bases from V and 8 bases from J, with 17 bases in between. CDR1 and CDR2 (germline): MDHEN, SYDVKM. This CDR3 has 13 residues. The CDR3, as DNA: TGTGCCAGCACCCCGGGACTAAATGGGGGCTACACCTTC. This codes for CASTPGLNGGYTF.

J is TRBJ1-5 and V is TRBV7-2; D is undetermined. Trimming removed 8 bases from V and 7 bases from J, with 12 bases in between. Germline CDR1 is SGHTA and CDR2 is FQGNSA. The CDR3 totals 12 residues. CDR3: CASSYGLQPQHF. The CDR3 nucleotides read TGTGCCAGCTCGTACGGGTTACAGCCCCAGCATTTT.

The CDR3 DNA sequence: TGTGCCAGCAGTGAGACAGGGGGCCCCCATCAGCCCCAGCATTTT. This translates into CASSETGGPHQPQHF. The genes are TRBV6-1 and TRBJ1-5; the match to TRBD1 covers 10 bases. The junction had 4 bases not matched to a gene; V was cut back by 3 bases and J by 5 bases. The CDR3 extends over 15 amino acids. Germline V gives CDR1 MNHNS, CDR2 SASEGT.

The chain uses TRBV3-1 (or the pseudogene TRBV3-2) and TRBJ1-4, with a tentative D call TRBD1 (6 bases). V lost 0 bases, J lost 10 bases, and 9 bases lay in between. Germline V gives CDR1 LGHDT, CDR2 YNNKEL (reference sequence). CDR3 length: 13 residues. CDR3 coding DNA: TGTGCCAGCAGCCAAGAAGGGGGTGCAAAACTGTTTTTT. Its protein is CASSQEGGAKLFF.